The TCR beta chain described here comes from a study of blood T cell repertoires in COVID-19. Germline CDR1 reads SGDLS; CDR2 reads YYNGEE. V was cut by 3 bases and J by 7 bases, with 13 bases left in between. The CDR3 covers 14 residues. How the authors handled the data: Reference gene primer amplification gave nucleated cell count estimates. Produced via immunoSEQ multiplex PCR; TCRdb's table is partial and in-frame only. V and J calls and clone size are given by that table; D and trimming were obtained from the DNA. The table includes nearly 70,000 clones, more than 70% detected once. Material: peripheral blood. The chain couples TRBV9 to TRBJ1-4; TRBD1 might be the D (6 bases). The TCR was taken from a woman aged 70 to 79 with acute or convalescent COVID-19. For the CDR3, the DNA is TGTGCCAGCAGCGCGGGCGGGGGCAGTGAAAAACTGTTTTTT. This translates into CASSAGGGSEKLFF.